Listed below are T cell receptor beta chains from one sample, sequenced in a study of blood T cells in healthy people across ages. TCRdb reprocessed the 5' RACE reads with MiXCR, giving one entry per CDR3 protein. The table lists roughly 1.4 million distinct CDR3 sequences, 59% of them singletons. The sequencing sample was made of blood. All receptors derive from a man aged 18 to 29 in good health. The CDR3 runs from the conserved cysteine through the conserved F or W. D genes are given only for firm matches. Expanded clones get a size class; other rows say once, few or many, or leave the size out.

j_call,v_call,cdr3_length,d_call,clone_size,cdr3_nt,cdr3_aa
TRBJ1-1,TRBV14,13,-,once,TGTGCCAGCAGTGAAGGGTTAGTCACTGAAGCTTTCTTT,CASSEGLVTEAFF
TRBJ2-6,TRBV19,15,-,few,TGTGCCAGTAGTAACGGGGACTCTGGGGCCAACGTCCTGACTTTC,CASSNGDSGANVLTF
TRBJ2-4,TRBV7-2,16,-,-,TGTGCCAGCAGCTTAGATTGGTACCTAACCAAAAACATTCAGTACTTC,CASSLDWYLTKNIQYF
TRBJ1-6,TRBV28,14,-,once,TGTGCCAGCAGGCCTAGGGGATATAATTCACCCCTCCACTTT,CASRPRGYNSPLHF
TRBJ2-1,TRBV2,14,TRBD2,-,TGTGCCAGCGCCCCCCATAGCGGGTCAGGGGAGCAGTTCTTC,CASAPHSGSGEQFF
TRBJ1-6,TRBV7-2,15,-,few,TGTGCCAGCAGCCCCACCGCCGTTATAAATTCACCCCTCCACTTT,CASSPTAVINSPLHF
TRBJ2-1,TRBV7-6,19,TRBD2,-,TGTGCCAGCAGCTTAACCCTAACGCAACTAGCGGGCGATCCCAATGAGCAGTTCTTC,CASSLTLTQLAGDPNEQFF
TRBJ2-3,TRBV25-1,15,TRBD1,few,TGTGCCAGCAGCAGACAGGGCTCTAGCACAGATACGCAGTATTTT,CASSRQGSSTDTQYF
TRBJ2-3,TRBV7-2,16,-,-,TGTGCCAGCAGCTTAGCGCCAGGGGCAGCCCCTGATACGCAGTATTTT,CASSLAPGAAPDTQYF
TRBJ2-7,TRBV3-1,14,-,-,TGTGCCAGCAGCCAAGGGCCCGCGTCGGACGAGCAGTACTTC,CASSQGPASDEQYF
TRBJ1-1,TRBV11-1,17,-,-,TGTGCCAGCAGCTTAGCGAAGGGGTCAGTACAGAACACTGAAGCTTTCTTT,CASSLAKGSVQNTEAFF
TRBJ2-7,TRBV7-2,15,TRBD2,few,TGTGCCAGCTCCCTTGTCGGGGGGAAAATGGGGGAGCAGTACTTC,CASSLVGGKMGEQYF
TRBJ2-7,TRBV25-1,10,-,-,TGTGCCAGCGGAGCCTACGAGCAGTACTTC,CASGAYEQYF
TRBJ1-1,TRBV29-1,14,-,-,TGCAGCGTTGAACGAGGGGGGAGCTTCCCTGAAGCTTTCTTT,CSVERGGSFPEAFF